Below, 5 T cell receptor beta chains from the same sample are listed, as sequenced in a study of shared clonotypes between healthy human individuals. Positively selected for CCR7, the CD45RO-negative cells used as naive CD8 cells excluded terminally differentiated effector memory CD45RA+ cells. This table comes from immunoSEQ multiplex PCR, and its TCRdb copy is limited to in-frame clones, with some not included. The sample lists roughly 810,000 clones; around 96% were seen once. Material for sequencing was naive CD8+ T cells sorted from blood. Receptors originate from a man aged 25-45 years in good health.

The genes are TRBV9 and TRBJ2-1; 14 bases line up with TRBD2. J was trimmed by 10 bases and V by 3 bases; bases with no gene match: 6. The germline CDR1 and CDR2 sequences are SGDLS and YYNGEE. The CDR3 consists of 15 residues. Here the CDR3 reads CASSGATSGREEQFF. CDR3 sequence (DNA): TGTGCCAGCAGCGGAGCGACTAGCGGGAGGGAAGAGCAGTTCTTC.

The rearrangement joins TRBV6-5 to TRBJ2-2; tentative D call: TRBD2 (5 bases). CDR3 length equals 14 residues. The germline V gene has CDR1 MNHEY and CDR2 SVGAGI. Trimming took 1 base from V and 6 from J, leaving 9 bases between them. CDR3 sequence (DNA): TGTGCCAGCAGTTACTTTTCTAGCCCCGGGGAGCTGTTTTTT. Its protein is CASSYFSSPGELFF.

The gene calls are TRBV15 and TRBJ2-3; 12 nucleotides match TRBD2. The V segment lost 0 bases and the J segment 5 bases; nucleotides outside the gene matches: 6. The CDR3 has 17 residues. From germline, CDR1 is LNHNV and CDR2 YYDKDF (reference sequence). The DNA for the CDR3 is TGTGCCACCAGCAGAGATCCGACTAGCGGGAGTAGAGATACGCAGTATTTT. It translates to CATSRDPTSGSRDTQYF.

The rearrangement joins TRBV5-5 to TRBJ2-2, with D perhaps matching TRBD2 (6 bases). Looked up from germline, CDR1 is SGHKS and CDR2 is YYEKEE (reference sequence). V shed 1 base and J shed 6 bases, with 13 bases lying between them. The CDR3 spans 15 residues. CDR3 sequence: CASSLYPGRSGELFF. In nucleotides, the CDR3 is TGTGCCAGCAGCTTGTACCCAGGGAGGTCCGGGGAGCTGTTTTTT.

This chain uses TRBV4-1 with TRBJ1-2; 7 positions match TRBD1. Unmatched junction bases numbered 8, after V lost 3 bases and J lost 4 bases. Germline V gives CDR1 MGHRA, CDR2 YSYEKL. The CDR3 consists of 15 residues. CDR3 sequence reads: CASSHLETGRYGYTF. The CDR3 nucleotides are TGCGCCAGCAGCCACCTGGAGACAGGGCGCTATGGCTACACCTTC.